Listed here are 8 T cell receptor beta chains from one sample, sequenced in a study of CD8 T cells in ankylosing spondylitis. Each CDR3 protein gets one entry after TCRdb re-called the 5' RACE reads with MiXCR. The table has 150,000 to 200,000 distinct CDR3 sequences, under 14% seen once. The sequenced sample consisted of blood, either unsorted or a sorted T cell fraction (not recorded which). These receptors originate from a male donor with ankylosing spondylitis or in good health (not recorded which).

The sample holds many counts of this clonotype. The chain links TRBV29-1 to TRBJ2-1; TRBD2 matches 12 bases. Trimming took 4 bases from V and 7 from J; bases not matched to a gene: 11. CDR3 size: 16 residues. The V gene's germline CDR1 is SQVTM and CDR2 ANQGSEA. This CDR3 is CSVVPSGRVTKNEQFF. The CDR3 DNA is TGCAGCGTTGTGCCTAGCGGGAGGGTAACGAAAAATGAGCAGTTCTTC.

Ten or more counts support this clonotype. This rearrangement joins TRBV6-5 to TRBJ2-3; a possible D gene is TRBD2 (6 bases). Trimming cost V 4 bases and J 1 base, with 12 bases left between them. Germline V gives CDR1 MNHEY, CDR2 SVGAGI. This CDR3 has 15 amino acids. CDR3 DNA: TGTGCCAGCAGTTTGACTAGGTTGGGCACAGATACGCAGTATTTT. This gives the protein CASSLTRLGTDTQYF.

This clonotype was counted many times. The rearrangement joins TRBV5-1 to TRBJ2-1, with 10 positions matching TRBD2. The CDR3 extends over 15 amino acids. With 0 bases clipped from V and 7 bases from J, the junction kept 4 bases outside the gene matches. Germline-derived CDR1 and CDR2 are SGHRS and YFSETQ. The CDR3 DNA follows: TGCGCCAGCAGCTTGGCGGTAGCGGGAGGAAATGAGCAGTTCTTC. This encodes CASSLAVAGGNEQFF.

This clonotype was recorded a few times. The rearrangement links TRBV20-1 to TRBJ1-5; D gene uncertain. With 4 bases removed from V and 4 bases from J, the gap between germline ends came to 20 bases. The length of the CDR3 is 16 residues. Germline loops: CDR1 DFQATT, CDR2 SNEGSKA (reference sequence). The CDR3 DNA follows: TGCAGTGCTAACGAACCCGGGCAGCCGTATAATCAGCCCCAGCATTTT. It specifies CSANEPGQPYNQPQHF.

V usage is TRBV9 and J usage is TRBJ2-1; D is undetermined. V lost 1 base to trimming and J lost 10 bases, with 9 bases between them. CDR1 SGDLS and CDR2 YYNGEE come from the germline V gene. The CDR3 loop spans 12 amino acids. CDR3 sequence reads: CASSVLGLEQFF. The CDR3 nucleotides read TGTGCCAGCAGCGTACTGGGCTTAGAGCAGTTCTTC.

This clonotype was counted at least ten times. The V and J genes are TRBV20-1 and TRBJ2-3; D might be TRBD2 (6 bases). The V end lost 3 bases, the J end lost 4 bases, and 20 bases lay between the germline ends. CDR1 and CDR2 from the germline V gene are DFQATT and SNEGSKA (reference sequence). This CDR3 contains 16 residues. CDR3 amino acids: CSASGPGSAGSDTQYF. As DNA, the CDR3 is TGCAGTGCTAGTGGCCCTGGGAGCGCGGGATCAGATACGCAGTATTTT.

This clonotype was seen ten or more times. The V call is TRBV11-1, the J call TRBJ2-3, with D unclear. Trimming removed 1 base at V and 6 bases at J, with 11 bases between. Germline V gene data show CDR1 as SGHAT and CDR2 as FQDESV (reference sequence). CDR3 length: 14 amino acids. The CDR3 coding sequence is TGTGCCAGCAGCTTAGGGCAGGTCGGCGATACGCAGTATTTT. Translating gives CASSLGQVGDTQYF.

This clonotype was counted ten times or more. The V and J genes are TRBV12-3 or TRBV12-4 and TRBJ2-4; 7 bases map to TRBD1. V lost 4 bases to trimming and J lost 2 bases; unmatched junction nucleotides: 8. This CDR3 region has 16 residues. CDR3 bases: TGTGCCAGCAGTTCGGAGTCGACAGGGACCAAAAACATTCAGTACTTC. Translation gives CASSSESTGTKNIQYF.